This T cell receptor (beta chain) was captured in a study of T cell repertoires in cytomegalovirus infection. With respect to this clonotype: Its antigen is as yet unknown.

Trimming took 3 bases from V and 5 from J, leaving 13 bases between them. This CDR3 spans 14 amino acids. Germline V gene lookup returns CDR1 MGHDK and CDR2 SYGVNS. One entry per CDR3 protein, called by TCRdb with MiXCR from the reads. This sample carries about 740,000 distinct CDR3 sequences, 30% to 35% of them seen once, and the ten largest clones take 15% to 20%. The sequence was collected from a human donor in good health (CMV status not recorded). Some clones in this sample may be carry-over from other donors' samples. The chain has TRBV25-1 and TRBJ2-5; no reliable D call. The source was cultured PBMCs, collected from culture after CMV antigen stimulation. The DNA for the CDR3 is TGTGCCAGCAGTGACAGTTCGCAGGTCGAGACCCAGTACTTC. This codes for CASSDSSQVETQYF.